This TCR beta chain was identified during a study of somatic mutations in cytotoxic T cells in rheumatoid arthritis. Study as a whole: Among the T-cell populations stained with V beta antibodies, some were separated by flow sorting at nearly 100% purity, including V beta1+ cells whose TCRB was sequenced.

Assay used: immunoSEQ multiplex PCR; TCRdb lists only in-frame clones, some missing. This sample has around 7,400 clones, with roughly 90% found just once. Findings of the study overall: Just what the expanded CD8+ clones targeted, in terms of antigens, remained unknown.

Concerning this clone itself: Its antigen is not known.

The receptor was isolated from a middle-aged man with rheumatoid arthritis. Sample: CD8+ T cells sorted from blood.

CDR3 nucleotides: TGTGCCAGCAGCTTATTCGGGCAGGGTGACACTGAAGCTTTCTTT. This codes for CASSLFGQGDTEAFF. The V gene is TRBV7-3, the J gene TRBJ1-1, with D possibly matching TRBD1 (5 bases). V lost 2 bases and J lost 3, with 13 bases in between. Germline-derived CDR1 and CDR2 are SGHTA and FQGTGA. The CDR3 totals 15 residues.